The TCR beta chain described here comes from a study of OX40 agonist ivuxolimab in advanced cancers. Whole-study context: Participants averaged approximately 65 years of age (range about 23 to 80) and were 75% to 90% male. The study, taken as a whole, reports: Clonal expansion by week 6 occurred in CD4+ and CD8+ blood T cells (at 0.1 to 3.0 mg/kg).

Here immunoSEQ multiplex PCR was the method, and the copy in TCRdb shows in-frame clones only, minus some. This table holds 75,000 to 90,000 clones, about 90% found once. Comment on this clone: As yet, its antigen is unknown.

The origin of this receptor is an adult with an advanced solid tumor such as melanoma, head and neck, liver or kidney cancer. This material consisted of CD4+ or CD8+ T cells sorted from blood, taken in a trial of the OX40 agonist ivuxolimab.

Here the CDR3 reads CASSDGSYEQYF. The CDR3 DNA follows: TGTGCCAGCAGTGACGGGTCATACGAGCAGTACTTC. The chain links TRBV6-6 to TRBJ2-7; D not certain. CDR1 and CDR2 (germline): MNHNY, SVGAGI (reference sequence). V was clipped by 5 bases and J by 4 bases, with 9 bases between them. CDR3 length: 12 amino acids.